This record concerns one T cell receptor (beta chain) sequence. Its antigen remains unidentified. This CDR3 is built from 15 residues. Per germline, CDR1 MDHEN and CDR2 SYDVKM. The library was made from cDNA and included unique molecular identifiers. cDNA molecules numbering roughly 0.5 million came from approximately 1 to 10 million T cells. MiXCR, run by TCRdb on the PCR reads, gives a single entry per CDR3 protein. Of some 370,000 distinct CDR3 sequences listed, roughly 38% are singletons. The data are from a study of post-analysis software for immune sequencing data. Points from the study as a whole: TRBV5-6, TRBV5-1 and TRBV20-1 were among several TRBV segments more frequent in patients than controls. Co-batched samples clustered tightly together by F measure. Controls significantly exceeded multiple sclerosis patients in normalized Chao1 diversity.

The receptor comes from a girl aged 10-17 years with multiple sclerosis. The specimen was blood. This chain uses TRBV28 with TRBJ2-5; TRBD2 matches at 10 bases. TRBJ2-7 matches the DNA end more closely, so the J call is doubtful. The CDR3 is CASTRGTSVSYEQYF. The CDR3 DNA follows: TGTGCCAGCACCCGGGGGACTAGCGTCTCCTACGAGCAGTACTTC.